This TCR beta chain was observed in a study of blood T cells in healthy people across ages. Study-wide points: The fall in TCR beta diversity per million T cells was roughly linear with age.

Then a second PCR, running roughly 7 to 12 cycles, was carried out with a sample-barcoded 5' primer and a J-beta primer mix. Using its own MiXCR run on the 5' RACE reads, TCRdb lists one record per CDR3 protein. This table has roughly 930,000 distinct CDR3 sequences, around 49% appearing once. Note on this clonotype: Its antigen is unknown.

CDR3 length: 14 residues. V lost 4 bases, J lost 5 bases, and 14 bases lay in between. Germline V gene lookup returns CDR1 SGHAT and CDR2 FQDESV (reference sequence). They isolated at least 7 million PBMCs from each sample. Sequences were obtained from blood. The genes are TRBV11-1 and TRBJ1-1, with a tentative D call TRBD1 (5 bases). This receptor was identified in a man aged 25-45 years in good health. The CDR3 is CASSSGAAWTEAFF. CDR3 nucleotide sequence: TGTGCCAGCAGCTCCGGGGCTGCGTGGACTGAAGCTTTCTTT.